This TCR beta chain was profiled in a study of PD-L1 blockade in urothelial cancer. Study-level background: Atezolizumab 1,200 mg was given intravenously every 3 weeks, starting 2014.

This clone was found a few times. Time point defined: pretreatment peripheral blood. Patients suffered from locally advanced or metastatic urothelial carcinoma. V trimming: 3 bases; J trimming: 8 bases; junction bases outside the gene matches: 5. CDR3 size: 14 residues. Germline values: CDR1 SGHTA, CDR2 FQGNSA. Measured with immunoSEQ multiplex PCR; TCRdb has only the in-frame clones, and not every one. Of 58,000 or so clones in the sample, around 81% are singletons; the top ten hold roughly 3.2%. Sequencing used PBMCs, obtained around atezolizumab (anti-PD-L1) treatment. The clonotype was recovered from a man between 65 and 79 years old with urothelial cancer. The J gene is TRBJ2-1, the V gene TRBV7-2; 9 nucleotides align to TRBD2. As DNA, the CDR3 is TGTGCCAGCAGCTTGGGACTAGCTTTCGATGAGCAGTTCTTC. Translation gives CASSLGLAFDEQFF.